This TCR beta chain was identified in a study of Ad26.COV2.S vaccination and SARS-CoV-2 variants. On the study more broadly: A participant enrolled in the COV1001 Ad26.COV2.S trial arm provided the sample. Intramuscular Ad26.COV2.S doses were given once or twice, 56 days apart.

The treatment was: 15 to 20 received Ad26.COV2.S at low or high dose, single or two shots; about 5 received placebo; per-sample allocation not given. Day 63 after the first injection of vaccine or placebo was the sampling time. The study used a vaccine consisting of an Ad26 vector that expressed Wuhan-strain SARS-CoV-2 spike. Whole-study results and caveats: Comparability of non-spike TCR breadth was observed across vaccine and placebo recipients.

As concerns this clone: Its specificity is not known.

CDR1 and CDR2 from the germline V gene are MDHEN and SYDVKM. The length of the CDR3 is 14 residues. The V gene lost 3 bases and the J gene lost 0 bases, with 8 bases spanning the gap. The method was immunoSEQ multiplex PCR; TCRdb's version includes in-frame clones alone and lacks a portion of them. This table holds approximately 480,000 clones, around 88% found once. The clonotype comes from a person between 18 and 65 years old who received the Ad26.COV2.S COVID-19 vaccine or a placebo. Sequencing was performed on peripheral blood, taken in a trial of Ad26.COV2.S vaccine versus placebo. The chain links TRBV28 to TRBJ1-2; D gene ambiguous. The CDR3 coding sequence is TGTGCCAGCAGTTTCCAGGCCCCTAACTATGGCTACACCTTC. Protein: CASSFQAPNYGYTF.